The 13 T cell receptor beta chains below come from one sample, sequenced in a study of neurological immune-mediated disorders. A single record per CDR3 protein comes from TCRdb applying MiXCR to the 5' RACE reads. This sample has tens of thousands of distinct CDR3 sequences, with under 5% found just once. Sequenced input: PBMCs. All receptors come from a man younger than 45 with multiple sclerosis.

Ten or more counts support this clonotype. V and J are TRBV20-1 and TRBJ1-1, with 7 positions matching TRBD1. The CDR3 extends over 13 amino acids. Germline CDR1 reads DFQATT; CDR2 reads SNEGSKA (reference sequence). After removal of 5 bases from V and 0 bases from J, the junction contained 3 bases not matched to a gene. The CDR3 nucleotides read TGCAGTGCTTTGACAGGGATGAACACTGAAGCTTTCTTT. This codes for CSALTGMNTEAFF.

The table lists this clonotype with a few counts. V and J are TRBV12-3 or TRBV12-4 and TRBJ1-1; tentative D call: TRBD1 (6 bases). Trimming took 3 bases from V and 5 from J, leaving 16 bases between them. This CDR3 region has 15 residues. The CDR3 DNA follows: TGTGCCAGCAGTTTTTACAGGGAGGATAAGACTGAAGCTTTCTTT. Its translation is CASSFYREDKTEAFF.

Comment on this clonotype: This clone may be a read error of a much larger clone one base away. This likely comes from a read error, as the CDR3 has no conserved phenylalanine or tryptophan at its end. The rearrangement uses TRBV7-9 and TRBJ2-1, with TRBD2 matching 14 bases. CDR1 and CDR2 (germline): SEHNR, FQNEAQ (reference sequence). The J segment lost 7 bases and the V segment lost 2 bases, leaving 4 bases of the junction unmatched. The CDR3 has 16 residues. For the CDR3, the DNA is TGTGCCAGCAGCTTACGGACTAGCGGGGGGATGAATGAGCAGTTCCTC. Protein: CASSLRTSGGMNEQFL.

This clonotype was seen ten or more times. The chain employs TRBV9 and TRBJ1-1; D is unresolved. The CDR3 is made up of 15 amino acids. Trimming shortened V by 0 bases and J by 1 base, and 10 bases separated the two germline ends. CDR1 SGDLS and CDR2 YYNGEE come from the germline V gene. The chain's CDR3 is CASSVGVGGNTEAFF. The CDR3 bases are TGTGCCAGCAGCGTAGGAGTGGGAGGGAACACTGAAGCTTTCTTT. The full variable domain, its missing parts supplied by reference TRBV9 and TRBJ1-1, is DSGVTQTPKHLITATGQRVTLRCSPRSGDLSVYWYQQSLDQGLQFLIQYYNGEERAKGNILERFSAQQFPDLHSELNLSSLELGDSALYFCASSVGVGGNTEAFFGQGTRLTVV.

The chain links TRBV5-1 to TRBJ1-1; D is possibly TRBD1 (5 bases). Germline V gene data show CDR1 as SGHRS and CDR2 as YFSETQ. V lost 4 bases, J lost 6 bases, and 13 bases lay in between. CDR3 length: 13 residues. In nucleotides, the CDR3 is TGCGCCAGCAGCCTGCCACCGGGGGCTGAAGCTTTCTTT. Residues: CASSLPPGAEAFF.

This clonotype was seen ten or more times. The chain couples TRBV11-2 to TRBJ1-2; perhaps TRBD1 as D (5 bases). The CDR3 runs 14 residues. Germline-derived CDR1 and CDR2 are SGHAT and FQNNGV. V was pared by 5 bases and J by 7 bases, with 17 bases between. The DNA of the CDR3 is TGTGCCAGCAGCGAAGGCAGGGCCATAGGTGGCTACACCTTC. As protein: CASSEGRAIGGYTF.

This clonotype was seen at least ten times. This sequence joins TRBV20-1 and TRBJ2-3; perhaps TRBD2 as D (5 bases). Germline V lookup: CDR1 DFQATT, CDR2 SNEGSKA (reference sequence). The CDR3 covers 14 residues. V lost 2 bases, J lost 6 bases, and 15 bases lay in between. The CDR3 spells CSARRASSGDTQYF. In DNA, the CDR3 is TGCAGTGCTAGAAGGGCTAGCTCTGGGGATACGCAGTATTTT.

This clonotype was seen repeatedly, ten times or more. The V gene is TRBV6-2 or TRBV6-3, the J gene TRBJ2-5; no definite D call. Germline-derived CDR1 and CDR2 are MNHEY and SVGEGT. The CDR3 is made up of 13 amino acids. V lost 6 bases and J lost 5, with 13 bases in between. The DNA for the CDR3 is TGTGCCAGCAGACCCTGGCTGCTGGAGACCCAGTACTTC. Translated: CASRPWLLETQYF.

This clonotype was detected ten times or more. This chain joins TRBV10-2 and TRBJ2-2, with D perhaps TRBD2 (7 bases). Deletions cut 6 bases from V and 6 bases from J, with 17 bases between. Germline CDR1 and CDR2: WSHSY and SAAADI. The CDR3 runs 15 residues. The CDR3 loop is CASSPRGQGPGELFF. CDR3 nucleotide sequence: TGCGCCAGCAGCCCGCGGGGGCAGGGGCCCGGGGAGCTGTTTTTT.

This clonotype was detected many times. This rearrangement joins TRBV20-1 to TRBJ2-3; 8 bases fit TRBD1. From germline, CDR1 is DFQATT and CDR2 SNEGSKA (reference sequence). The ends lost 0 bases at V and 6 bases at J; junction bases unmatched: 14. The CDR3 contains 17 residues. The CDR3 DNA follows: TGCAGTGCTAGAGATGGTAGGACAGGGCCTGCGTGGGATACGCAGTATTTT. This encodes CSARDGRTGPAWDTQYF.

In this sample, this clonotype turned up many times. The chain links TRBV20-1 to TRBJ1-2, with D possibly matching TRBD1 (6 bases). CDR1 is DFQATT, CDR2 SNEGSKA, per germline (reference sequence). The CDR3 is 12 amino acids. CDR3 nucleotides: TGCATCCCCGGGGGGGGCTTGGATGGCTACACCTTC. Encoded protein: CIPGGGLDGYTF.

DNA for the CDR3: TGTGCCAGCAGCCAAGCTGGAAGGGTGACAGGGACGAACACCGGGGAGCTGTTTTTT. Its protein product is CASSQAGRVTGTNTGELFF. The gene calls are TRBV3-1 and TRBJ2-2; 7 nucleotides line up with TRBD1. The CDR3 runs to 19 residues. V was clipped by 1 base and J by 0 bases; unmatched bases: 11. Germline V gene sequence: CDR1 LGHDT, CDR2 YNNKEL (reference sequence).

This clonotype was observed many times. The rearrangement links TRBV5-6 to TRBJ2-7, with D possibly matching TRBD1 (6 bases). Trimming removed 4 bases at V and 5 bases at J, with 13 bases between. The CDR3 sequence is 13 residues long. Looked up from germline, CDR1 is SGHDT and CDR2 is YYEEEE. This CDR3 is CASSPAPGDEQYV. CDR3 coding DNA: TGTGCCAGCAGCCCAGCGCCAGGGGACGAGCAGTACGTC.